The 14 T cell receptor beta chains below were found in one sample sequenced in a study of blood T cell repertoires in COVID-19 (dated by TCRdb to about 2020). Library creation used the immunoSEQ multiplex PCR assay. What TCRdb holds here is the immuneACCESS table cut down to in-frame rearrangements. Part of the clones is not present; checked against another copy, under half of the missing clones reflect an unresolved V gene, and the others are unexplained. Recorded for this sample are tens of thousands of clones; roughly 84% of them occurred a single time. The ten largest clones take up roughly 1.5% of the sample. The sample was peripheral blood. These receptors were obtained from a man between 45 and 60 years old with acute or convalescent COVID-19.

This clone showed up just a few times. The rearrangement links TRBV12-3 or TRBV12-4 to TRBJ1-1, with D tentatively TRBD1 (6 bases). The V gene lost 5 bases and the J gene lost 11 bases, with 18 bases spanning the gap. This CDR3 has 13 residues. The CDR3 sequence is CASSRRAQGKAFF. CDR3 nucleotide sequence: TGTGCCAGCAGTCGTCGGGCCCAGGGGAAGGCTTTCTTT.

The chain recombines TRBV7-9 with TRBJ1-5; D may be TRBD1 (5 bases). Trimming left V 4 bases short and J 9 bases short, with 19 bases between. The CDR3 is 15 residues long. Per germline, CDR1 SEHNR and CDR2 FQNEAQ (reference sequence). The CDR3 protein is CASSSGGGGQGPQHF. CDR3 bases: TGTGCCAGCAGCTCCGGGGGAGGCGGACAAGGGCCCCAGCATTTT.

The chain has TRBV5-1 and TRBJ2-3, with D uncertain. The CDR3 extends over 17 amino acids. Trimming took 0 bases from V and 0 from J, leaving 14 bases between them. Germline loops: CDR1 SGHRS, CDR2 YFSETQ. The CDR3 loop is CASSLVGGSSSTDTQYF. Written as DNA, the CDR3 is TGCGCCAGCAGCTTGGTTGGCGGTTCGAGTAGCACAGATACGCAGTATTTT.

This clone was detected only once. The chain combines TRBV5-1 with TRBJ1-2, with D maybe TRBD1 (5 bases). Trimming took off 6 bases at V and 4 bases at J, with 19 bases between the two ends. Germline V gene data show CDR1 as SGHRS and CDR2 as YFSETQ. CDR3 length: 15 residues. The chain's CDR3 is CASTAGGTDFYGYTF. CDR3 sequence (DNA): TGCGCCAGCACCGCCGGGGGGACGGACTTCTATGGCTACACCTTC. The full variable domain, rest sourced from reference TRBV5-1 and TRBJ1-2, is KAGVTQTPRYLIKTRGQQVTLSCSPISGHRSVSWYQQTPGQGLQFLFEYFSETQRNKGNFPGRFSGRQFSNSRSEMNVSTLELGDSALYLCASTAGGTDFYGYTFGSGTRLTVV.

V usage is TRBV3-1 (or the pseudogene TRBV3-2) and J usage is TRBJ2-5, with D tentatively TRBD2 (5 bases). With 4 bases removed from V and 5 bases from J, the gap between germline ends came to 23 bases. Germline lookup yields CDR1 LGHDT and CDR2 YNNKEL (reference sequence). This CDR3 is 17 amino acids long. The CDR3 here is CASSPGPREPAIETQYF. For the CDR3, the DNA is TGTGCCAGCAGCCCCGGCCCTCGGGAACCGGCAATCGAGACCCAGTACTTC.

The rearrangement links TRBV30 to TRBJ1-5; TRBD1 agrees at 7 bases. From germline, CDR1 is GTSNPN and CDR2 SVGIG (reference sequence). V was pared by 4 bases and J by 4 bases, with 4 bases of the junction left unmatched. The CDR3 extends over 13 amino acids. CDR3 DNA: TGTGCCTGGAAGGAGACAGGGAATCAGCCCCAGCATTTT. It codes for CAWKETGNQPQHF.

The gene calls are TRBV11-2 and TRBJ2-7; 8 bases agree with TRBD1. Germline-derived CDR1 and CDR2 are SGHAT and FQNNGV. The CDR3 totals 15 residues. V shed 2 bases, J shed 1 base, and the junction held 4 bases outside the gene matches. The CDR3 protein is CASSLMGQDSYEQYF. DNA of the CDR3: TGTGCCAGCAGCTTAATGGGACAGGATTCCTACGAGCAGTACTTC.

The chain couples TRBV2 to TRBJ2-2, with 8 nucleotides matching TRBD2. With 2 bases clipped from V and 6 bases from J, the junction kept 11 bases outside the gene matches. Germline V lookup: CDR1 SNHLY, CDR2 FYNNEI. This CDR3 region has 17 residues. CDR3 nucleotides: TGTGCCAGCAGTGAAAGGGAGGCCAGCGGGAGACCCGGGGAGCTGTTTTTT. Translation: CASSEREASGRPGELFF.

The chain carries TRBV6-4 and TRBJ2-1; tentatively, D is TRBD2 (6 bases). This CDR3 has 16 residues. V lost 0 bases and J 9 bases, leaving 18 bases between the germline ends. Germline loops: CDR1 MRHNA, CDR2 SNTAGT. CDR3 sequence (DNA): TGTGCCAGCAGTGACTCCCCCTCCTCAGGGCGGGGTGAGCAGTTCTTC. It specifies CASSDSPSSGRGEQFF.

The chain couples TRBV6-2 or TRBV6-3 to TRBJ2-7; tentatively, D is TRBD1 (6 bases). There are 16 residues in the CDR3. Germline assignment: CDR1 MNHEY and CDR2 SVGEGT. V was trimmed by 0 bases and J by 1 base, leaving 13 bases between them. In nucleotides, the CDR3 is TGTGCCAGCAGTTACTCTTTCAGGGGCCCGTCCTACGAGCAGTACTTC. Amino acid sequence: CASSYSFRGPSYEQYF.

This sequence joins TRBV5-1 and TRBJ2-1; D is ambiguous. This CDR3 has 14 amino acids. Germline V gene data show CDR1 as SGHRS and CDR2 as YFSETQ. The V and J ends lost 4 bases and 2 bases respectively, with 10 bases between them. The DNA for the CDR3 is TGCGCCAGCAGCCCCCTCAGGACCTACAATGAGCAGTTCTTC. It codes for CASSPLRTYNEQFF.

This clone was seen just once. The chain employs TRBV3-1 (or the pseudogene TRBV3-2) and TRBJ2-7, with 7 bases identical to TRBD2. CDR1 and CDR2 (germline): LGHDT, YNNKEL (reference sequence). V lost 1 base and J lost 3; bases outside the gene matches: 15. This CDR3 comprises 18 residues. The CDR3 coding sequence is TGTGCCAGCAGCCAAGCCGGTATCGGGGGGACTCTCCACTACGAGCAGTACTTC. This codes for CASSQAGIGGTLHYEQYF.

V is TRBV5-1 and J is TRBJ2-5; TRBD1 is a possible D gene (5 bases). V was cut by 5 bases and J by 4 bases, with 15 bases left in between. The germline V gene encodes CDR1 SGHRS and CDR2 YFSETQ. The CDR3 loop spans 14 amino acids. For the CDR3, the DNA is TGCGCCAGCAGGCCACTTTCAGGGTTAGAGACCCAGTACTTC. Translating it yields CASRPLSGLETQYF.

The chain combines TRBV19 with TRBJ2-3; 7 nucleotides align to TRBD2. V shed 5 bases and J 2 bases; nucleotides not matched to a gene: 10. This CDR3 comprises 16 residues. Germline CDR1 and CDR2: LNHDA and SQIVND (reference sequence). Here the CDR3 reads CASSRGVVTFTDTQYF. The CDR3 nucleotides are TGTGCCAGTAGTCGGGGGGTGGTAACCTTCACAGATACGCAGTATTTT.